The sequence of this T cell receptor (beta chain) was determined in a study of shared clonotypes between healthy human individuals (dated by TCRdb to 2018 to 2020). About the full investigation: Three men and two women, aged 18 to 49 years, made up the cohort. For each donor, CD4 naive and CD4 memory were each given three plates, CD8 naive was given two plates, and CD8 memory was given one plate. Blood TCR repertoires of roughly five healthy adults were deeply sequenced to estimate repertoire size and the extent of clonotype sharing between individuals. Different laboratories and diverse techniques were used to prepare libraries and sequence TCR repertoires, to increase sequencing depth and limit assay-specific biases. Leukapheresis yielded between about 0.9 and 9.5 billion PBMCs per donor.

Regarding this clone: Its antigen is unknown. No much larger clone exists at a distance of one base, and base qualities are not known.

Trimming at the junction amounts to 3 bases on V and 8 bases on J, and the germline ends lie 17 bases apart. CDR1 and CDR2 were assigned from the germline V gene as KGHSH and LQKENI. Its CDR3 holds 15 amino acids, cysteine through phenylalanine. This entry keeps only the CDR3 DNA: 45 bases, framed from base 1. Healthy HIV-negative adults with no recently reported acute infections or vaccinations were included as donors. All donors were Caucasian adults living in Nashville, Tennessee, USA. CD4+ T cells were enriched by magnetic negative selection; naive cells were then positively selected on CD45RA, and the negative fraction formed the memory subset. Blood was collected by leukapheresis, and PBMCs were isolated by Ficoll-Histopaque density gradient centrifugation and then cryopreserved in liquid nitrogen vapor phase. Purity and quantity of every magnetically sorted T cell population were checked by analytical flow cytometry. From each sorted fraction, genomic DNA was isolated and quantified by UV absorbance on a Nanodrop 2000c.

TCR CDR3 regions were amplified from genomic DNA by multiplex PCR using the deep immunoSEQ assay. Genomic DNA extracted from each cell subset was distributed evenly over all wells of several immunoSEQ 96-well plates, and each plate served as one replicate. For sorted subsets, approximately 190 ng genomic DNA, equal to about 30,000 T cell genomes, was loaded into each replicate PCR. The purified libraries were quantified using a Qubit 3.0 fluorometer, sized with a Bioanalyzer 2100, and then quantified again using the KAPA Library Quantification kit. Every immunoSEQ 96-well plate was sequenced on a dedicated single-read 150-cycle Illumina NextSeq 550 flow cell. Turning to the authors' computational methods: Because the immunoSEQ output included only junctional sequences and no quality scores, the filtering could not be the same as the filtering used for full-length reads. Sequences were annotated with PyIR, a Python wrapper for IgBLAST v1.9, using IMGT germline references to assign V/J genes and CDR3. Any read was removed if the V/J assignment was weak (E-value above 1e-6), the CDR3 was missing, or the read contained stop codons, out-of-frame junctions, or ambiguous translated residues. V3J clonotypes were defined as sequences sharing an identical inferred V gene, J gene, and CDR3 amino acid sequence. Percentage overlap between repertoires was calculated by dividing the number of shared unique clonotypes by the size of the smaller repertoire. Richness of each repertoire was evaluated using RTK rarefaction, the Chao1 estimator, and Recon v2.1 estimates of unobserved clonotypes. For all TCRbeta clonotypes obtained by the gDNA method from a handful of donors, generation probabilities were computed with OLGA. TCRdb re-hosts the immuneACCESS table, in-frame sequences only. Its copies lack some clones; in the studies checked, an unresolved V gene accounts for under half of them, and the cause for the rest is not known. V and J calls and clone size come straight from that table; D and trimming were deduced from the DNA. The sample contains 2 million to 2.5 million clones, 85% to 95% of them found a single time. The top ten clones comprise roughly 0.36% of the sample.

Broader findings and caveats from the paper: Even with the large sequencing depth, rarefaction of the sorted-subset datasets indicated that sequencing was incomplete. Sampling was limited to blood, and TCR repertoires in tissue likely differ from TCR repertoires in blood. Naive subsets generally had larger estimated clonotype richness than memory subsets did. Based on pairwise subsampling, the degree of clonotype sharing among donors was expected to be affected by sequencing depth. Across a few donors, roughly 5.4% of naive CD4, roughly 3.5% of naive CD8, around 2.1% of memory CD4, and around 0.4% of memory CD8 clonotypes were shared. Compared with non-shared clonotypes, clonotypes shared by all four sorted-subset donors had higher generation probabilities. The small number of donors limited the genetic and exposure-history diversity represented.

The specimen was naive CD4+ T cells from PBMCs. The sample's cell subset or site label, decoded: CD45RA+ positively selected. The origin of this receptor is a man younger than 35 in good health. Some clones in this sample may be carry-over from other donors' samples. Recombination joined TRBV18 with TRBJ2-1, with the D gene uncertain. The CDR3 protein is CASSPPARVQDEQFF. At the DNA level, the sequence is TGTGCCAGCTCACCGCCCGCAAGGGTTCAGGATGAGCAGTTCTTC.